Below, 27 T cell receptor beta chains from the same sample are listed, as sequenced in a study of T cells in Graves' hyperthyroidism and ophthalmopathy (dated by TCRdb to about 2019). Libraries were constructed by multiplex PCR. TCRdb shows the sequencer as Illumina HiSeq 2000. Amplification of TCR beta CDR3 regions was carried out from RNA transcripts. The TCR CDR3 was subjected to a first round of RT-PCR using the HTBI primer set and the Qiagen OneStep RT-PCR kit. TCRdb reprocessed the public reads (quality trimming at Q25 with fastp, clone calling with MiXCR) and kept in-frame beta chains. Entries that share a CDR3 protein sequence are merged under the most common genes and DNA. The sample yields 500,000 to 550,000 distinct CDR3 sequences; less than 25% were counted once. The ten largest clones represent around 27% of the sample. Sequenced input: blood. The source is a man between 18 and 29 years old with Graves' hyperthyroidism.

This chain joins TRBV3-1 and TRBJ1-2; tentatively, D is TRBD1 (5 bases). The CDR3 loop spans 16 amino acids. Germline loops: CDR1 LGHDT, CDR2 YNNKEL (reference sequence). V was clipped by 2 bases and J by 3 bases, with 16 bases between them. CDR3 sequence: CASSQSGRQTDYGYTF. CDR3 nucleotides: TGTGCCAGCAGCCAATCCGGGCGACAGACAGACTATGGCTACACCTTC.

This clonotype has a count of ten or more. The V and J genes are TRBV27 and TRBJ1-2, with D perhaps TRBD1 (5 bases). CDR3 length equals 12 residues. V was pared by 10 bases and J by 7 bases, with 16 bases between. Germline lookup yields CDR1 MNHEY and CDR2 SMNVEV (reference sequence). CDR3 loop: CATPSGQSGYTF. DNA of the CDR3: TGTGCCACCCCATCGGGGCAGAGTGGCTACACCTTC.

In its sample, this clonotype was seen a few times. The J gene is TRBJ2-3, the V gene TRBV4-1; D is unresolved. Germline V gene data show CDR1 as MGHRA and CDR2 as YSYEKL. Trimming left V 2 bases short and J 4 bases short, with 13 bases between. The CDR3 contains 15 residues. CDR3 nucleotide sequence: TGCGCCAGCAGCCAATCAAGGGCGGTGTCAGATACGCAGTATTTT. This sequence encodes CASSQSRAVSDTQYF.

This clonotype was observed a single time. The rearrangement links TRBV12-3 or TRBV12-4 to TRBJ2-7; no clear D. V was pared by 4 bases and J by 2 bases, with 12 bases between. The CDR3 contains 14 residues. The DNA for the CDR3 is TGTGCCAGCAGTTACCTTGACCCGACCTACGAGCAGTACTTC. Protein sequence: CASSYLDPTYEQYF.

This clonotype was recorded many times. The V and J genes are TRBV13 and TRBJ2-7; D might be TRBD1 or TRBD2, each matching 5 bases. Per the germline V gene, CDR1 is PRHDT and CDR2 is FYEKMQ (reference sequence). The CDR3 has 14 amino acids. V lost 3 bases and J 5 bases, leaving 14 bases between the germline ends. In DNA form, the CDR3 reads TGTGCCAGCAGCTTGAGGGGCAGCCACCACGAGCAGTACTTC. Protein sequence: CASSLRGSHHEQYF.

The rearrangement links TRBV20-1 to TRBJ1-1; tentative D call: TRBD1 (6 bases). The CDR3 is 12 amino acids. Germline loops: CDR1 DFQATT, CDR2 SNEGSKA (reference sequence). Here the CDR3 DNA reads TGCAACGTACGGGACATAAACACTGAAGCTTTCTTT. This encodes CNVRDINTEAFF.

This clonotype was detected once. Here the CDR3 DNA reads TGTGCCAGCTTAAAGAGGGGGGCGTTGGGCACTGAAGCTTTCTTT. This encodes CASLKRGALGTEAFF. The chain joins TRBV6-1 to TRBJ1-1; tentative D call: TRBD1 (6 bases). The germline gives CDR1 MNHNS, CDR2 SASEGT. V lost 8 bases and J 4 bases, leaving 20 bases between the germline ends. This CDR3 is built from 15 residues.

This clonotype has at least ten counts. This sequence joins TRBV12-3 or TRBV12-4 and TRBJ2-5; D gene unclear. The CDR3 spans 11 residues. The V and J ends lost 4 bases and 4 bases respectively, with 4 bases between them. The chain's CDR3 is CASSSRETQYF. The CDR3 DNA reads as TGTGCCAGCAGTTCTCGAGAGACCCAGTACTTC.

On this clonotype itself: A junction end diverges from the germline sequence, so it may reflect a read error. The chain uses TRBV12-3 or TRBV12-4 and TRBJ2-2; D is possibly TRBD1 or TRBD2 (5 bases each). This CDR3 has 16 amino acids. As DNA, the CDR3 is TGTGGCAGCAGTGTGACGGGACGTTGGAACACCGGGGAGCTGTTTTTT. Amino acid sequence: CGSSVTGRWNTGELFF.

This clonotype showed up many times. A much more abundant neighbour one base away suggests this may be a read error. V usage is TRBV6-1 and J usage is TRBJ1-2; D gene unclear. CDR3 length: 14 residues. Germline V CDR1 and CDR2: MNHNS, SASEGT. V was pared by 4 bases and J by 1 base, with 10 bases between. CDR3 amino acids: CASSGRRLNYGYTF. In DNA, the CDR3 is TGTGCCAGCAGTGGACGCCGCCTTAACTATGGCTACACCTTC.

The V gene is TRBV19, the J gene TRBJ2-2; 7 positions match TRBD1. Trimming cost V 6 bases and J 6 bases; bases outside gene matches: 7. The germline V gene encodes CDR1 LNHDA and CDR2 SQIVND (reference sequence). CDR3 length: 14 amino acids. This CDR3 reads CASRPTGVPGELFF. Written as DNA, the CDR3 is TGTGCCAGTAGACCCACAGGGGTCCCCGGGGAGCTGTTTTTT.

Turning to this clonotype: At one end the junction does not follow the germline gene, possibly because of a read error. DNA of the CDR3: TGTGCCAGCACCGTTCCCATTACGCCAATGATAGCCAAAAACATTAAGTACTTC. Amino acids: CASTVPITPMIAKNIKYF. The chain joins TRBV28 to TRBJ2-4; the D is unclear. CDR3 length equals 18 residues. Germline V CDR1 and CDR2: MDHEN, SYDVKM.

This clonotype has a handful of counts. The chain employs TRBV30 and TRBJ1-6; TRBD1 is a possible D gene (6 bases). Germline CDR1 and CDR2: GTSNPN and SVGIG (reference sequence). The CDR3 is made up of 10 amino acids. The V end was cut by 4 bases, the J end by 15 bases, with 10 bases between. The CDR3 DNA sequence: TGTGCCTGGAAGGGGGGGGTCCTCCACTTT. Its protein is CAWKGGVLHF.

This clonotype has just a few counts. V is TRBV4-1 and J is TRBJ1-1, with 7 nucleotides matching TRBD1. Germline loops: CDR1 MGHRA, CDR2 YSYEKL. This CDR3 contains 15 residues. V dropped 0 bases and J dropped 5; count of bases not matched to a gene: 6. The CDR3 sequence: CASSQDSGGETEAFF. CDR3 sequence (DNA): TGCGCCAGCAGCCAAGATTCAGGGGGAGAAACTGAAGCTTTCTTT.

The rearrangement joins TRBV9 to TRBJ1-5, with 8 bases aligning to TRBD1. The CDR3 contains 15 residues. The ends lost 4 bases at V and 6 bases at J; junction bases unmatched: 9. The germline V gene encodes CDR1 SGDLS and CDR2 YYNGEE. CDR3 sequence reads: CASSPTGDRRQPQHF. CDR3 nucleotide sequence: TGTGCCAGCAGCCCAACAGGGGACAGGCGTCAGCCCCAGCATTTT.

This clonotype appeared many times. The rearrangement joins TRBV12-3 or TRBV12-4 to TRBJ1-2; D remains unclear. The CDR3 is made up of 12 amino acids. V was pared by 3 bases and J by 8 bases, with 10 bases between. The CDR3 here is CASSFHSWGYTF. CDR3 in DNA: TGTGCCAGCAGTTTTCACAGTTGGGGCTACACCTTC.

This clonotype occurred many times. The chain couples TRBV28 to TRBJ2-5; no reliable D call. Germline V gives CDR1 MDHEN, CDR2 SYDVKM. The length of the CDR3 is 13 residues. V was pared by 4 bases and J by 4 bases, with 10 bases between. In nucleotides, the CDR3 is TGTGCCAGCAGTTCGGGCCTCCGAGAGACCCAGTACTTC. The encoded protein is CASSSGLRETQYF. Using reference TRBV28 and TRBJ2-5 for the parts outside the CDR3, the full variable domain is DVKVTQSSRYLVKRTGEKVFLECVQDMDHENMFWYRQDPGLGLRLIYFSYDVKMKEKGDIPEGYSVSREKKERFSLILESASTNQTSMYLCASSSGLRETQYFGPGTRLLVL.

This clonotype appeared many times. The V and J genes are TRBV12-3 or TRBV12-4 and TRBJ1-1; no definite D call. The CDR3 covers 13 residues. V dropped 3 bases and J dropped 2 bases, with 7 bases sitting between them. The CDR3 is CASSFLVNTEAFF. The CDR3 region has the DNA TGTGCCAGCAGTTTCCTGGTAAACACTGAAGCTTTCTTT.

A word on this clonotype: Since a much larger clone is just one base distant, this may be a read error. This chain joins TRBV6-1 and TRBJ1-2; perhaps TRBD1 as D (5 bases). The CDR3 covers 13 residues. Per the germline V gene, CDR1 is MNHNS and CDR2 is SASEGT. As DNA, the CDR3 is TGTGCCACGGTAGGGCCCTGGGGCTATGGCTACATCTTC. Translated: CATVGPWGYGYIF.

This clonotype was observed at least ten times. The chain has TRBV15 and TRBJ2-5; 7 bases are a match to TRBD2. Germline V gives CDR1 LNHNV, CDR2 YYDKDF (reference sequence). The V segment lost 4 bases and the J segment 3 bases; nucleotides outside the gene matches: 5. This CDR3 contains 14 residues. For the CDR3, the DNA is TGTGCCACCAGCACCCGGACTAGAGAAGAGACCCAGTACTTC. It specifies CATSTRTREETQYF.

This clonotype was seen many times. The genes are TRBV6-2 or TRBV6-3 and TRBJ1-1; tentatively, D is TRBD1 (5 bases). This CDR3 spans 13 amino acids. Germline V gene sequence: CDR1 MNHEY, CDR2 SVGEGT. The V gene lost 5 bases and the J gene lost 4 bases, with 11 bases spanning the gap. The CDR3 protein is CASSPQGFTEAFF. Written as DNA, the CDR3 is TGTGCCAGCAGTCCGCAGGGTTTCACTGAAGCTTTCTTT.

V usage is TRBV24-1 and J usage is TRBJ2-2; 8 bases map to TRBD1. Trimming removed 0 bases from V and 5 bases from J; junction bases left unmatched: 4. CDR1 KGHDR and CDR2 SFDVKD come from the germline V gene. The CDR3 is made up of 16 amino acids. CDR3 DNA sequence: TGTGCCACCAGTGATTTGAGACAGGGGAATACCGGGGAGCTGTTTTTT. This codes for CATSDLRQGNTGELFF.

This clonotype has ten or more counts. The J gene is TRBJ2-2, the V gene TRBV28, with 7 nucleotides matching TRBD2. The germline V gene encodes CDR1 MDHEN and CDR2 SYDVKM. The trim removed 3 bases at V and 0 bases at J, leaving 16 bases unmatched. The length of the CDR3 is 20 residues. DNA of the CDR3: TGTGCCAGCAGTTTTAGGAGGACTAGGTCTTACAAAACGAACACCGGGGAGCTGTTTTTT. The encoded protein is CASSFRRTRSYKTNTGELFF.

This clonotype appeared a few times. This chain connects TRBV5-1 to TRBJ1-1; perhaps TRBD1 as D (6 bases). Germline V gene data show CDR1 as SGHRS and CDR2 as YFSETQ. The germline V and J ends were trimmed by 4 bases and 0 bases, with 13 bases remaining between them. The CDR3 loop spans 15 amino acids. CDR3 sequence (DNA): TGCGCCAGCAGCGGGCCCAGGGGCGTGAACACTGAAGCTTTCTTT. It specifies CASSGPRGVNTEAFF.

The V gene is TRBV20-1, the J gene TRBJ2-7; D is possibly TRBD2 (5 bases). Germline V gene sequence: CDR1 DFQATT, CDR2 SNEGSKA (reference sequence). The CDR3 sequence is 13 residues long. Trimming cost V 6 bases and J 4 bases, with 16 bases left between them. CDR3 residues: CSATPAESYEQYF. Here the CDR3 DNA reads TGCAGTGCCACCCCAGCGGAGAGTTACGAGCAGTACTTC.

This clonotype was seen repeatedly, ten times or more. The chain has TRBV28 and TRBJ2-7; 8 positions agree with TRBD1. The CDR3 contains 16 residues. The trim removed 5 bases at V and 3 bases at J, leaving 12 bases unmatched. CDR1 and CDR2 from the germline V gene are MDHEN and SYDVKM. The CDR3 protein is CASSQVAGQEHYEQYF. The CDR3 nucleotides read TGTGCCAGCAGTCAAGTTGCGGGACAGGAGCACTACGAGCAGTACTTC.

Ten or more counts support this clonotype. The chain has TRBV11-2 and TRBJ2-7; TRBD1 aligns across 10 bases. V lost 4 bases to trimming and J lost 3 bases; unmatched junction nucleotides: 9. Germline CDR1 is SGHAT and CDR2 is FQNNGV. This CDR3 spans 16 amino acids. In DNA form, the CDR3 reads TGTGCCAGCAGCTCTAGAGCGGGACAGGGGTACTACGAGCAGTACTTC. This gives the protein CASSSRAGQGYYEQYF. Combining the CDR3 with reference TRBV11-2 and TRBJ2-7 gives the whole variable domain EAGVAQSPRYKIIEKRQSVAFWCNPISGHATLYWYQQILGQGPKLLIQFQNNGVVDDSQLPKDRFSAERLKGVDSTLKIQPAKLEDSAVYLCASSSRAGQGYYEQYFGPGTRLTVT.